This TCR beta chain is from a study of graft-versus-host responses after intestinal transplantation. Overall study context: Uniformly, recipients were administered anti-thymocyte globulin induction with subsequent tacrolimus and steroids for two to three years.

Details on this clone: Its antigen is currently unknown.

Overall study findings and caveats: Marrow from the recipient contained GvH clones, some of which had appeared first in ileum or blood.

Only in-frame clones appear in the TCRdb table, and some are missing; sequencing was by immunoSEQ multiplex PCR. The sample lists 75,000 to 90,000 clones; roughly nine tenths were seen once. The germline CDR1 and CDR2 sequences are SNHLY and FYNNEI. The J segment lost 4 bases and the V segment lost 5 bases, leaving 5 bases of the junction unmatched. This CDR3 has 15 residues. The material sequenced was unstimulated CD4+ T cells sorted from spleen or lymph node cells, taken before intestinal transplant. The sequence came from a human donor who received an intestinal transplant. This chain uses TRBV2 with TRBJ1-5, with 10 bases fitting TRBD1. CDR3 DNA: TGTGCCAGCAGTCCCGGGACAGGGGAGAATCAGCCCCAGCATTTT. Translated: CASSPGTGENQPQHF. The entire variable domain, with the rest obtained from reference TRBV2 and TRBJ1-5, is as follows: EPEVTQTPSHQVTQMGQEVILRCVPISNHLYFYWYRQILGQKVEFLVSFYNNEISEKSEIFDDQFSVERPDGSNFTLKIRSTKLEDSAMYFCASSPGTGENQPQHFGDGTRLSIL.